What follows are 9 T cell receptor beta chains derived from one specimen sequenced in a study of T cell responses to AZD1222 COVID-19 vaccine. Method: immunoSEQ multiplex PCR; TCRdb's copy keeps in-frame clones and lacks some. The table shows about 140,000 clones, with roughly nine tenths occurring only once. Here the sequenced sample was peripheral blood, taken on day 0 of AZD1222 vaccination. These TCRs come from an adult in good health.

V and J are TRBV2 and TRBJ2-5, with D possibly being TRBD2 (5 bases). The CDR3 is 12 residues long. V lost 11 bases and J lost 2, with 12 bases in between. Germline CDR1 SNHLY, CDR2 FYNNEI. The CDR3, as DNA: TGTGCCTTCCGGGATCGACAAGAGACCCAGTACTTC. Translated: CAFRDRQETQYF.

This clone is a singleton in its sample. The chain carries TRBV5-1 and TRBJ1-2; D uncertain. Germline CDR1 and CDR2: SGHRS and YFSETQ. This CDR3 is built from 13 residues. V was pared by 4 bases and J by 2 bases, with 9 bases between. CDR3 in DNA: TGCGCCAGCAGCGAGACGGGGAACTATGGCTACACCTTC. Its protein product is CASSETGNYGYTF.

The chain joins TRBV6-6 to TRBJ2-7; 8 bases are shared with TRBD2. The CDR3 runs 12 residues. CDR1 and CDR2 (germline): MNHNY, SVGAGI (reference sequence). CDR3 coding DNA: TGTGCGACGGGGGGGGCTGGGTACGAGCAGTACTTC. Encoded protein: CATGGAGYEQYF.

The gene calls are TRBV6-5 and TRBJ1-4; D might be TRBD1 (5 bases). Trimming pared 6 bases from V and 14 bases from J, leaving 13 bases between. CDR1 MNHEY and CDR2 SVGAGI come from the germline V gene. The CDR3 loop spans 11 amino acids. The CDR3 sequence is CASSRERGLFF. The CDR3 DNA reads as TGTGCCAGCAGCCGCGAGAGGGGCCTGTTTTTT.

The CDR3: CATSREKLKGQPQHF. CDR3 DNA: TGTGCCACCAGCAGAGAGAAGTTGAAAGGACAGCCCCAGCATTTT. This rearrangement joins TRBV15 to TRBJ1-5; D unclear. The CDR3 is 15 residues long. The germline V gene has CDR1 LNHNV and CDR2 YYDKDF (reference sequence). V gave up 0 bases and J gave up 7 bases, with 13 bases separating them. Looking up the rest from reference TRBV15 and TRBJ1-5 gives the full variable domain: DAMVIQNPRYQVTQFGKPVTLSCSQTLNHNVMYWYQQKSSQAPKLLFHYYDKDFNNEADTPDNFQSRRPNTSFCFLDIRSPGLGDTAMYLCATSREKLKGQPQHFGDGTRLSIL.

The rearrangement joins TRBV6-5 to TRBJ2-5; 9 bases agree with TRBD1. Germline assignment: CDR1 MNHEY and CDR2 SVGAGI. The CDR3 length is 15 residues. V lost 2 bases and J lost 5; bases outside the gene matches: 6. This chain's CDR3 is CASSYPGQGSETQYF. The CDR3 DNA is TGTGCCAGCAGTTACCCGGGACAGGGCTCCGAGACCCAGTACTTC.

This rearrangement joins TRBV7-2 to TRBJ1-2; D is perhaps TRBD1 (5 bases). Germline lookup yields CDR1 SGHTA and CDR2 FQGNSA. The CDR3 totals 14 residues. The ends were cut back, 4 bases at V and 5 bases at J, with 14 bases in the middle. The CDR3 sequence: CASSSGRGKYGYTF. In DNA form, the CDR3 reads TGTGCCAGCAGCTCCGGACGGGGGAAATATGGCTACACCTTC.

A word on this clone: This is likely a read error, given that the CDR3 carries no conserved phenylalanine or tryptophan at its end. It is unclear where the CDR3 begins or ends on the DNA, so no DNA is shown, and the CDR3 is as TCRdb lists it. The chain carries TRBV11-2 and TRBJ2-7; the DNA was not compared with TRBD2, the D call given in the table. Germline-derived CDR1 and CDR2 are SGHAT and FQNNGV. 14 amino acids form the CDR3, both terminal residues included. The CDR3 here is CASSTDWDTRLASL.

The V call is TRBV7-8, the J call TRBJ1-4; TRBD1 aligns across 7 bases. This CDR3 has 16 residues. CDR1 is SGHVS and CDR2 is FQNEAQ in the germline V gene. V lost 5 bases, J lost 7 bases, and 13 bases stayed unmatched. The CDR3 spells CASSRRNDRVSEKLFF. The CDR3 nucleotides read TGTGCCAGCAGCCGACGAAATGACAGGGTGTCTGAAAAACTGTTTTTT.